A selection of T cell receptor beta chains follows, all from one sample in a study of monozygotic twins with inflammatory bowel disease. With the 5' RACE reads reprocessed, TCRdb shows one record per CDR3 protein and no DNA. The repertoire table contains approximately 400,000 distinct CDR3 sequences. The sample comprised blood. These TCRs come from a human donor with ulcerative colitis or Crohn's disease, or a healthy co-twin of an affected twin (not recorded which). Each CDR3 is given with its conserved first and last residue.

>TRBV20-1|TRBJ2-7
CSARDLGRGYEQYF
>TRBV20-1|TRBJ2-3
CSARPPTADTQYF
>TRBV29-1|TRBJ1-2
CSVGGGYGYTF
>TRBV5-1|TRBJ1-3
CASGDSGNTIYF
>TRBV20-1|TRBJ2-1
CSARPQQGSVNEQFF
>TRBV5-1|TRBJ2-2
CASSRNRDSINTGELFF
>TRBV5-1|TRBJ1-1
CASSRGGTDTEAFF
>TRBV7-9|TRBJ2-2
CASSLASGFHTGELFF
>TRBV12-3/TRBV12-4|TRBJ1-4
CASSLSSSGGEKLFF
>TRBV5-4|TRBJ1-1
CASSGIQGVLNTEAFF
>TRBV20-1|TRBJ1-3
CSARVPVSSGNTIYF
>TRBV7-2|TRBJ2-1
CASSTISGGGYNEQFF
>TRBV18|TRBJ2-3
CASSPSQGQASTDTQYF
>TRBV6-2/TRBV6-3|TRBJ1-1
CASRPLGQFRSTEAFF
>TRBV12-3/TRBV12-4|TRBJ2-2
CASSPQGPNTGELFF
>TRBV29-1|TRBJ2-1
CSVGSYGEQFF
>TRBV5-4|TRBJ2-2
CASSLAVGNAGELFF
>TRBV6-6|TRBJ1-1
CASSPRGQTEAFF
>TRBV6-1|TRBJ2-5
CASSQDRGGETQYF
>TRBV2|TRBJ2-2
CASSEQAGRTGELFF
>TRBV5-1|TRBJ2-7
CASSLGQGFYEQYF
>TRBV7-7|TRBJ2-2
CASSLADGNTGELFF
>TRBV5-1|TRBJ2-1
CASSVTQEEIYNEQFF
>TRBV12-3/TRBV12-4|TRBJ2-5
CASSYGEQETQYF
>TRBV10-3|TRBJ2-5
CAISVNAGETQYF
>TRBV20-1|TRBJ1-5
CSAPTGQGAKGQPQHF
>TRBV19|TRBJ1-5
CATADRGNQPQHF
>TRBV20-1|TRBJ2-1
CSAWTSGRLDEQFF
>TRBV6-5|TRBJ2-5
CASSWQGGETQYF
>TRBV5-1|TRBJ1-1
CASSLSRTNVNTEAFF
>TRBV4-2|TRBJ2-1
CASSYSGGAGNEQFF
>TRBV12-3/TRBV12-4|TRBJ2-7
CASSLVRYPNEQYF
>TRBV20-1|TRBJ2-7
CSASALSGLSYEQYF
>TRBV27|TRBJ1-4
CASSYLGTGVTNEKLFF
>TRBV19|TRBJ1-1
CASSPLEGKNTEAFF
>TRBV18|TRBJ1-4
CASSATGTGTNEKLFF
>TRBV6-1|TRBJ2-5
CASSNRVPKKETQYF
>TRBV28|TRBJ1-5
CASSPDRNNQPQHF
>TRBV3-1|TRBJ2-5
CASSQGGQTYKYF
>TRBV7-2|TRBJ2-1
CASSLWGREIGEQFF
>TRBV19|TRBJ2-3
CASGEAGGWTDTQYF
>TRBV4-3|TRBJ2-5
CASSRGDRGAETQYF
>TRBV28|TRBJ2-1
CASSGRRERHNEQFF
>TRBV5-1|TRBJ2-1
CASSLGRAGDISRGEQFF
>TRBV5-6|TRBJ1-1
CASSLSGTGAFF